Included here is one TCR beta chain sequence, with context. This specimen comes from a study of blood T cell repertoires in COVID-19. This CDR3 comprises 15 residues. Germline V gene data show CDR1 as SGDLS and CDR2 as YYNGEE. V was clipped by 4 bases and J by 0 bases; unmatched bases: 4. Libraries were prepared by immunoSEQ multiplex PCR; TCRdb keeps only in-frame clonotypes and omits some of them. The sample comprises fewer than 300,000 clones, 65% to 90% of which are singletons, and 5.1% rests with the top ten. The chain uses TRBV9 and TRBJ1-1; 9 bases line up with TRBD1. What was sequenced was peripheral blood. The clonotype was recovered from a man aged 45 to 65 with active or convalescent COVID-19. CDR3 sequence reads: CASSTGGYMNTEAFF. The CDR3, as DNA: TGTGCCAGCAGCACAGGGGGCTACATGAACACTGAAGCTTTCTTT. Based on the CDR3 plus reference TRBV9 and TRBJ1-1, the full variable domain is DSGVTQTPKHLITATGQRVTLRCSPRSGDLSVYWYQQSLDQGLQFLIQYYNGEERAKGNILERFSAQQFPDLHSELNLSSLELGDSALYFCASSTGGYMNTEAFFGQGTRLTVV.